These 5 T cell receptor beta chains originate from one sample sequenced in a study of T cell repertoires in cytomegalovirus infection. Antigens for these TCRs are unknown. MiXCR, run by TCRdb on the reads, gives a single entry per CDR3 protein. Seen here are approximately 910,000 distinct CDR3 sequences, approximately 30% observed once, and the top ten hold roughly 13%. Sequencing used cultured CD8+ T cells from PBMCs, obtained from culture after CMV antigen stimulation. These receptors came from a human donor in good health (CMV status not recorded). Some clones in this sample may be carry-over from other donors' samples.

This chain links TRBV12-3 or TRBV12-4 with TRBJ2-6; 8 bases are a match to TRBD1. V dropped 4 bases and J dropped 1; count of bases not matched to a gene: 9. This CDR3 is built from 18 residues. The CDR3 is CASSSAGGLTSGANVLTF. The CDR3 nucleotides are TGTGCCAGCAGTTCGGCAGGGGGCTTAACATCTGGGGCCAACGTCCTGACTTTC.

V gene TRBV7-9 combines with J gene TRBJ1-2; 7 bases are a match to TRBD1. After removal of 3 bases from V and 4 bases from J, the junction contained 5 bases not matched to a gene. The CDR3 spans 14 residues. Germline V gene lookup returns CDR1 SEHNR and CDR2 FQNEAQ (reference sequence). The CDR3, as DNA: TGTGCCAGCAGCTTGGGGACAGACCCCTATGGCTACACCTTC. Its protein is CASSLGTDPYGYTF.

For this clonotype: A much larger clone lies one base from this, so it may be a read error. The rearrangement links TRBV7-1 to TRBJ2-4; perhaps TRBD2 as D (8 bases). TRBV7-1 is identified as an open reading frame with a role that is uncertain. The CDR3 has 21 amino acids. Trimming removed 4 bases from V and 0 bases from J, with 28 bases in between. In DNA, the CDR3 is TGTGCCAGCAGCTGGACTAGCAGGGGGGGTCGTATGCAAGGAGCCAAAAACATTCAGTACTTC. It codes for CASSWTSRGGRMQGAKNIQYF.

This clonotype came up a few times. The gene calls are TRBV9 and TRBJ2-1; a possible D gene is TRBD2 (6 bases). The CDR3 spans 14 residues. Trimming cost V 3 bases and J 4 bases, with 11 bases left between them. The germline CDR1 and CDR2 sequences are SGDLS and YYNGEE. The CDR3 coding sequence is TGTGCCAGCAGCGCCTGGAGGGAATACAATGAGCAGTTCTTC. Its protein is CASSAWREYNEQFF.

The sample holds one count of this clonotype. The V call is TRBV5-1, the J call TRBJ1-1; no reliable D call. The CDR3 is 14 amino acids. Trimming cost V 4 bases and J 6 bases, with 16 bases left between them. Looked up from germline, CDR1 is SGHRS and CDR2 is YFSETQ. CDR3 in amino acids: CASSTRTGGAEAFF. CDR3 bases: TGCGCCAGCAGCACACGGACGGGTGGAGCTGAAGCTTTCTTT.